This T cell receptor beta chain was captured by sequencing in a study of blood T cell repertoires in COVID-19. Looking at the study overall: Both acute and convalescent COVID-19 samples were obtained from the United States, Italy and Spain.

J gave up 6 bases and V 7 bases, and 18 bases lay outside the gene matches. Per germline, CDR1 SGHRS and CDR2 YFSETQ. This CDR3 is 17 amino acids long. Assay: immunoSEQ multiplex PCR; the TCRdb copy retains only in-frame clones and omits some. The profile shows approximately 120,000 clones, approximately 85% of them singletons. The V and J genes are TRBV5-1 and TRBJ2-2; 7 bases agree with TRBD2. Sequencing was carried out using peripheral blood. This TCR was sampled from a human donor in a cohort sampled during active COVID-19. CDR3 nucleotide sequence: TGCGCCAGCGCGGGAAGAGGAGCAGCGGGGTTCTCCGGGGAGCTGTTTTTT. It is translated as CASAGRGAAGFSGELFF.